This is a list of T cell receptor beta chains from one sample in a study of cytomegalovirus exposure and HLA in healthy donors. Libraries were prepared by immunoSEQ multiplex PCR; TCRdb keeps only in-frame clonotypes and omits some of them. This sample has about 360,000 clones; 70% to 90% occur once, and the top ten carry 0.65% to 0.95%. The sample comprised PBMCs. The source of these receptors is a woman aged 18-30 years in good health and CMV-seronegative. CDR3s include the opening cysteine and the closing phenylalanine or tryptophan. The order of the fields is D gene, J gene, V gene, CDR3 length, clone size, CDR3 protein, CDR3 DNA. A D gene is named only where the DNA matches it firmly. The listing skips clone size in some rows; elsewhere it reads once, few, many or a size class.

D gene: -; J gene: TRBJ2-2; V gene: TRBV2; CDR3 length: 15; clone size: -; CDR3 protein: CASSPGPRLAGELFF; CDR3 DNA: TGTGCCAGCAGCCCAGGGCCTCGGTTAGCCGGGGAGCTGTTTTTT
D gene: -; J gene: TRBJ2-6; V gene: TRBV18; CDR3 length: 15; clone size: -; CDR3 protein: CASSRQGSGANVLTF; CDR3 DNA: TGTGCCAGCTCGCGGCAGGGTAGTGGGGCCAACGTCCTGACTTTC
D gene: TRBD2; J gene: TRBJ2-3; V gene: TRBV27; CDR3 length: 19; clone size: -; CDR3 protein: CASSLKGLAGKGGRDTQYF; CDR3 DNA: TGTGCCAGCAGTTTAAAGGGACTAGCGGGAAAGGGGGGCCGGGATACGCAGTATTTT
D gene: TRBD2; J gene: TRBJ2-1; V gene: TRBV11-2; CDR3 length: 18; clone size: -; CDR3 protein: CASSLVGLAGGPLNEQFF; CDR3 DNA: TGTGCCAGCAGCTTAGTTGGACTAGCGGGAGGGCCGTTGAATGAGCAGTTCTTC
D gene: -; J gene: TRBJ2-7; V gene: TRBV14; CDR3 length: 12; clone size: -; CDR3 protein: CASSPHSYEQYF; CDR3 DNA: TGTGCCAGCAGCCCCCACAGCTACGAGCAGTACTTC
D gene: TRBD2; J gene: TRBJ2-7; V gene: TRBV4-1; CDR3 length: 18; clone size: -; CDR3 protein: CASSQGLPGTSSSYEQYF; CDR3 DNA: TGCGCCAGCAGCCAAGGGCTCCCTGGGACTAGCTCCTCCTACGAGCAGTACTTC
D gene: -; J gene: TRBJ2-6; V gene: TRBV5-6; CDR3 length: 16; clone size: -; CDR3 protein: CASSLLGEAGANVLTF; CDR3 DNA: TGTGCCAGCAGCTTGCTTGGGGAGGCTGGGGCCAACGTCCTGACTTTC
D gene: -; J gene: TRBJ2-2; V gene: TRBV19; CDR3 length: 15; clone size: -; CDR3 protein: CASSMITTNTGELFF; CDR3 DNA: TGTGCCAGTAGTATGATAACAACGAACACCGGGGAGCTGTTTTTT
D gene: TRBD1; J gene: TRBJ1-4; V gene: TRBV7-2; CDR3 length: 16; clone size: -; CDR3 protein: CASSYRGLKANEKLFF; CDR3 DNA: TGTGCCAGCAGCTACAGGGGGCTGAAGGCTAATGAAAAACTGTTTTTT
D gene: -; J gene: TRBJ2-4; V gene: TRBV5-6; CDR3 length: 15; clone size: -; CDR3 protein: CASSLGVPAKNIQYF; CDR3 DNA: TGTGCCAGCAGCTTGGGAGTTCCGGCCAAAAACATTCAGTACTTC
D gene: -; J gene: TRBJ1-4; V gene: TRBV6-1; CDR3 length: 14; clone size: -; CDR3 protein: CASSDGGVREKLFF; CDR3 DNA: TGTGCCAGCAGTGACGGGGGGGTTCGGGAAAAACTGTTTTTT
D gene: -; J gene: TRBJ1-5; V gene: TRBV15; CDR3 length: 14; clone size: -; CDR3 protein: CATSRDLEDQPQHF; CDR3 DNA: TGTGCCACCAGCAGAGATCTGGAGGATCAGCCCCAGCATTTT
D gene: TRBD2; J gene: TRBJ2-7; V gene: TRBV2; CDR3 length: 15; clone size: -; CDR3 protein: CASRLYSGGPYEQYF; CDR3 DNA: TGTGCCAGCAGATTATATAGCGGGGGCCCCTACGAGCAGTACTTC
D gene: -; J gene: TRBJ2-7; V gene: TRBV10-3; CDR3 length: 13; clone size: -; CDR3 protein: CAISGTEIYEQYF; CDR3 DNA: TGTGCCATCAGTGGGACAGAGATCTACGAGCAGTACTTC
D gene: -; J gene: TRBJ2-2; V gene: TRBV7-3; CDR3 length: 15; clone size: -; CDR3 protein: CASSPLASNTGELFF; CDR3 DNA: TGTGCCAGCAGTCCTCTAGCGTCGAACACCGGGGAGCTGTTTTTT
D gene: TRBD1; J gene: TRBJ2-7; V gene: TRBV5-1; CDR3 length: 14; clone size: -; CDR3 protein: CASSLRTGPYEQYF; CDR3 DNA: TGCGCCAGCAGCTTGAGGACAGGGCCCTACGAGCAGTACTTC
D gene: -; J gene: TRBJ2-7; V gene: TRBV28; CDR3 length: 14; clone size: -; CDR3 protein: CASSFNGQPYEQYF; CDR3 DNA: TGTGCCAGCAGCTTCAATGGACAGCCCTACGAGCAGTACTTC
D gene: TRBD1; J gene: TRBJ2-3; V gene: TRBV2; CDR3 length: 14; clone size: -; CDR3 protein: CASSTGQSTDTQYF; CDR3 DNA: TGTGCCAGCAGTACGGGACAGAGCACAGATACGCAGTATTTT
D gene: -; J gene: TRBJ2-7; V gene: TRBV7-9; CDR3 length: 12; clone size: few; CDR3 protein: CASSLTGYEQYF; CDR3 DNA: TGTGCCAGCAGCTTAACAGGGTACGAGCAGTACTTC
D gene: TRBD1; J gene: TRBJ2-7; V gene: TRBV28; CDR3 length: 13; clone size: -; CDR3 protein: CASSTRQGYEQYF; CDR3 DNA: TGTGCCAGCAGTACCCGACAGGGCTACGAGCAGTACTTC
D gene: TRBD1; J gene: TRBJ2-1; V gene: TRBV11-2; CDR3 length: 14; clone size: -; CDR3 protein: CASSSGQGRNEQFF; CDR3 DNA: TGTGCCAGCAGCTCTGGACAGGGTAGGAATGAGCAGTTCTTC
D gene: -; J gene: TRBJ1-2; V gene: TRBV7-8; CDR3 length: 15; clone size: -; CDR3 protein: CASSRNRSPGAGYTF; CDR3 DNA: TGTGCCAGCAGCCGGAACCGAAGCCCCGGAGCGGGCTACACCTTC
D gene: -; J gene: TRBJ1-6; V gene: TRBV5-4; CDR3 length: 17; clone size: -; CDR3 protein: CASSQRDAGSYNSPLHF; CDR3 DNA: TGTGCCAGCAGCCAGCGTGACGCAGGGTCCTATAATTCACCCCTCCACTTT
D gene: -; J gene: TRBJ1-1; V gene: TRBV28; CDR3 length: 14; clone size: -; CDR3 protein: CASSSTGGNTEAFF; CDR3 DNA: TGTGCCAGCAGTTCCACGGGGGGGAACACTGAAGCTTTCTTT
D gene: -; J gene: TRBJ2-3; V gene: TRBV27; CDR3 length: 13; clone size: -; CDR3 protein: CASSLRTGNTQYF; CDR3 DNA: TGTGCCAGCAGTTTAAGGACGGGAAATACGCAGTATTTT
D gene: -; J gene: TRBJ1-6; V gene: TRBV6-5; CDR3 length: 14; clone size: -; CDR3 protein: CASRPDSYNSPLHF; CDR3 DNA: TGTGCCAGCAGGCCGGACAGCTATAATTCACCCCTCCACTTT
D gene: TRBD1; J gene: TRBJ1-5; V gene: TRBV4-1; CDR3 length: 16; clone size: few; CDR3 protein: CASSRDTGGFNQPQHF; CDR3 DNA: TGCGCCAGCAGCCGCGACACAGGGGGCTTCAATCAGCCCCAGCATTTT
D gene: TRBD2; J gene: TRBJ2-1; V gene: TRBV25-1; CDR3 length: 16; clone size: -; CDR3 protein: CASSEYTLAGRNEQFF; CDR3 DNA: TGTGCCAGCAGTGAATATACACTAGCGGGAAGGAATGAGCAGTTCTTC
D gene: -; J gene: TRBJ1-2; V gene: TRBV28; CDR3 length: 17; clone size: -; CDR3 protein: CASLTPGGVEGNYGYTF; CDR3 DNA: TGTGCCAGCCTAACACCGGGAGGGGTGGAAGGTAACTATGGCTACACCTTC
D gene: TRBD2; J gene: TRBJ2-5; V gene: TRBV10-1; CDR3 length: 16; clone size: -; CDR3 protein: CARTPKTSGGEETQYF; CDR3 DNA: TGCGCCCGCACTCCCAAGACTAGCGGGGGGGAAGAGACCCAGTACTTC
D gene: -; J gene: TRBJ1-4; V gene: TRBV2; CDR3 length: 12; clone size: -; CDR3 protein: CASTPGSSGLFF; CDR3 DNA: TGTGCCAGCACCCCGGGGAGCAGCGGACTGTTTTTT
D gene: -; J gene: TRBJ2-5; V gene: TRBV4-1; CDR3 length: 13; clone size: -; CDR3 protein: CASSQPSGETQYF; CDR3 DNA: TGCGCCAGCAGCCAACCCTCGGGAGAGACCCAGTACTTC
D gene: TRBD1; J gene: TRBJ2-7; V gene: TRBV28; CDR3 length: 14; clone size: few; CDR3 protein: CASSLRDRSSEQYF; CDR3 DNA: TGTGCCAGCAGTCTCCGGGACAGGAGCTCCGAGCAGTACTTC
D gene: TRBD1; J gene: TRBJ2-3; V gene: TRBV14; CDR3 length: 15; clone size: -; CDR3 protein: CASSQSGTAPDTQYF; CDR3 DNA: TGTGCCAGCAGCCAGTCCGGGACAGCCCCAGATACGCAGTATTTT
D gene: TRBD2; J gene: TRBJ2-2; V gene: TRBV5-1; CDR3 length: 14; clone size: -; CDR3 protein: CASRNGGGSGELFF; CDR3 DNA: TGCGCCAGCAGGAATGGCGGGGGAAGCGGGGAGCTGTTTTTT
D gene: -; J gene: TRBJ1-2; V gene: TRBV2; CDR3 length: 15; clone size: few; CDR3 protein: CASSAWGEPNYGYTF; CDR3 DNA: TGTGCCAGCAGTGCCTGGGGGGAACCAAACTATGGCTACACCTTC
D gene: -; J gene: TRBJ2-1; V gene: TRBV5-4; CDR3 length: 12; clone size: -; CDR3 protein: CASSLGGGEQFF; CDR3 DNA: TGTGCCAGCAGCCTGGGCGGAGGAGAGCAGTTCTTC
D gene: -; J gene: TRBJ2-5; V gene: TRBV7-9; CDR3 length: 15; clone size: -; CDR3 protein: CASSLGGGGYETQYF; CDR3 DNA: TGTGCCAGCAGCTTAGGTGGAGGGGGCTACGAGACCCAGTACTTC
D gene: TRBD1; J gene: TRBJ1-1; V gene: TRBV28; CDR3 length: 13; clone size: -; CDR3 protein: CASTGTGDTEAFF; CDR3 DNA: TGTGCCAGTACCGGGACAGGGGACACTGAAGCTTTCTTT
D gene: TRBD2; J gene: TRBJ2-1; V gene: TRBV7-6; CDR3 length: 18; clone size: -; CDR3 protein: CASSQRPGLAGAVNEQFF; CDR3 DNA: TGTGCCAGCAGCCAACGACCGGGACTAGCGGGAGCGGTGAATGAGCAGTTCTTC
D gene: TRBD1; J gene: TRBJ2-7; V gene: TRBV6-1; CDR3 length: 14; clone size: -; CDR3 protein: CASSEGQGLYEQYF; CDR3 DNA: TGTGCCAGCAGTGAAGGACAGGGCCTATACGAGCAGTACTTC
D gene: -; J gene: TRBJ1-5; V gene: TRBV4-2; CDR3 length: 15; clone size: -; CDR3 protein: CASSQEGLSNQPQHF; CDR3 DNA: TGTGCCAGCAGCCAAGAGGGACTTAGCAATCAGCCCCAGCATTTT
D gene: TRBD2; J gene: TRBJ2-2; V gene: TRBV9; CDR3 length: 15; clone size: -; CDR3 protein: CASSSRGSITGELFF; CDR3 DNA: TGTGCCAGCAGCTCCCGCGGGAGTATCACCGGGGAGCTGTTTTTT
D gene: -; J gene: TRBJ1-1; V gene: TRBV21-1; CDR3 length: 17; clone size: -; CDR3 protein: CASSKAPGTVMNTEAFF; CDR3 DNA: TGTGCCAGCAGCAAAGCGCCAGGGACAGTCATGAACACTGAAGCTTTCTTT
D gene: -; J gene: TRBJ2-2; V gene: TRBV30; CDR3 length: 14; clone size: -; CDR3 protein: CAWRGGTNTGELFF; CDR3 DNA: TGTGCCTGGAGGGGGGGAACGAACACCGGGGAGCTGTTTTTT
D gene: -; J gene: TRBJ2-2; V gene: TRBV4-2; CDR3 length: 16; clone size: -; CDR3 protein: CASSQNRAARRHEVFF; CDR3 DNA: TGTGCCAGCAGCCAAAATCGAGCGGCCCGACGGCACGAAGTGTTTTTT
D gene: -; J gene: TRBJ1-1; V gene: TRBV15; CDR3 length: 15; clone size: -; CDR3 protein: CATSRPQGPGAEAFF; CDR3 DNA: TGTGCCACCAGCAGGCCCCAGGGCCCCGGTGCTGAAGCTTTCTTT
D gene: -; J gene: TRBJ1-5; V gene: TRBV2; CDR3 length: 17; clone size: -; CDR3 protein: CASSEAESGGGNQPQHF; CDR3 DNA: TGTGCCAGCAGTGAAGCGGAGTCAGGCGGGGGGAATCAGCCCCAGCATTTT
D gene: -; J gene: TRBJ1-2; V gene: TRBV4-1; CDR3 length: 16; clone size: few; CDR3 protein: CASSQDPVRRHNGYTF; CDR3 DNA: TGCGCCAGCAGCCAAGACCCAGTTCGCAGGCACAATGGCTACACCTTC
D gene: -; J gene: TRBJ2-2; V gene: TRBV27; CDR3 length: 14; clone size: once; CDR3 protein: CASSLFRGAGELFF; CDR3 DNA: TGTGCCAGCAGTTTATTCAGGGGAGCCGGGGAGCTGTTTTTT
D gene: -; J gene: TRBJ1-2; V gene: TRBV2; CDR3 length: 14; clone size: -; CDR3 protein: CASVTESRIDGYTF; CDR3 DNA: TGTGCCAGCGTCACCGAGAGTAGAATCGATGGCTACACCTTC
D gene: TRBD1; J gene: TRBJ2-7; V gene: TRBV27; CDR3 length: 15; clone size: -; CDR3 protein: CASRLGTGGSDEQYF; CDR3 DNA: TGTGCCAGCAGACTCGGGACAGGGGGCAGCGACGAGCAGTACTTC
D gene: -; J gene: TRBJ2-5; V gene: TRBV7-6; CDR3 length: 13; clone size: -; CDR3 protein: CASSYESQETQYF; CDR3 DNA: TGTGCCAGCAGCTACGAGTCCCAAGAGACCCAGTACTTC
D gene: TRBD1; J gene: TRBJ1-5; V gene: TRBV2; CDR3 length: 14; clone size: -; CDR3 protein: CASTPGTGVQPQHF; CDR3 DNA: TGTGCCAGCACACCCGGGACAGGGGTTCAGCCCCAGCATTTT
D gene: -; J gene: TRBJ1-1; V gene: TRBV29-1; CDR3 length: 14; clone size: -; CDR3 protein: CSVVRGGGSMEAFF; CDR3 DNA: TGCAGCGTTGTTCGGGGGGGCGGGAGCATGGAAGCTTTCTTT
D gene: TRBD1; J gene: TRBJ1-2; V gene: TRBV30; CDR3 length: 13; clone size: -; CDR3 protein: CAWTEQGNYGYTF; CDR3 DNA: TGTGCCTGGACCGAACAGGGGAACTATGGCTACACCTTC
D gene: -; J gene: TRBJ2-3; V gene: TRBV27; CDR3 length: 13; clone size: -; CDR3 protein: CASSLDSADTQYF; CDR3 DNA: TGTGCCAGCAGTTTAGACAGCGCGGATACGCAGTATTTT